These 25 T cell receptor beta chains came from one sample sequenced in a study of blood T cell repertoires in COVID-19. Measured with immunoSEQ multiplex PCR; TCRdb has only the in-frame clones, and not every one. The repertoire has hundreds of thousands of clones, over 75% of them found once; the top ten carry roughly 1.7%. The sample was PBMCs or T cells enriched from blood (not recorded which). These receptors all come from a man in his forties or fifties who had recovered from COVID-19.

CDR3 amino acids: CASSEVPGGPNEQFF. In DNA, the CDR3 is TGTGCCAGCAGTGAAGTGCCGGGAGGGCCAAATGAGCAGTTCTTC. This rearrangement joins TRBV6-1 to TRBJ2-1; TRBD2 matches at 8 bases. With V trimmed by 1 base and J by 7 bases, 6 bases remained unmatched. In germline, CDR1 is MNHNS, CDR2 SASEGT. There are 15 residues in the CDR3.

V and J are TRBV19 and TRBJ2-2; 10 positions agree with TRBD1. Germline V gene sequence: CDR1 LNHDA, CDR2 SQIVND (reference sequence). Losses at the gene ends were 5 bases for V and 4 bases for J; bases not matched to a gene: 10. This CDR3 region has 17 residues. CDR3 DNA: TGTGCCAGTAGTGCCGCACGAGGACAGGGGGGCACCGGGGAGCTGTTTTTT. Translation: CASSAARGQGGTGELFF.

This chain connects TRBV27 to TRBJ2-7, with a weak D call TRBD1 (5 bases). This CDR3 has 12 residues. Germline V gives CDR1 MNHEY, CDR2 SMNVEV (reference sequence). Trimming removed 6 bases from V and 4 bases from J, with 10 bases in between. CDR3 loop: CASSDSPYEQYF. For the CDR3, the DNA is TGTGCCAGCAGCGACAGTCCTTACGAGCAGTACTTC.

V usage is TRBV4-1 and J usage is TRBJ1-2; 7 nucleotides align to TRBD1. V dropped 4 bases and J dropped 5; count of bases not matched to a gene: 4. The CDR3 spans 13 residues. Germline values: CDR1 MGHRA, CDR2 YSYEKL. CDR3 protein: CASSLGTDYGYTF. The CDR3 bases are TGCGCCAGCAGCCTGGGGACAGATTATGGCTACACCTTC.

This clone was seen just once. V gene TRBV19 combines with J gene TRBJ2-2, with 9 bases fitting TRBD1. The V segment lost 1 base and the J segment 3 bases; nucleotides outside the gene matches: 0. The CDR3 is 15 residues long. In germline, CDR1 is LNHDA, CDR2 SQIVND (reference sequence). CDR3 in amino acids: CASSIGQGDTGELFF. CDR3 sequence (DNA): TGTGCCAGTAGTATAGGACAGGGGGACACCGGGGAGCTGTTTTTT.

CDR3 region: CASSLGLAGTYEQYF. The DNA for the CDR3 is TGTGCCAGCAGCTTGGGTCTAGCGGGAACCTACGAGCAGTACTTC. The chain uses TRBV5-6 and TRBJ2-7, with TRBD2 matching 9 bases. The V gene's germline CDR1 is SGHDT and CDR2 YYEEEE. V gave up 0 bases and J gave up 2 bases; unmatched junction bases: 3. CDR3 length: 15 amino acids.

J is TRBJ1-6 and V is TRBV15; the D gene is possibly TRBD1 (5 bases). The germline V gene has CDR1 LNHNV and CDR2 YYDKDF (reference sequence). V lost 1 base to trimming and J lost 7 bases, with 11 bases between them. CDR3 length equals 15 residues. Here the CDR3 reads CATSRAGTENSPLHF. The DNA of the CDR3 is TGTGCCACCAGCAGAGCCGGGACTGAAAATTCACCCCTCCACTTT. The whole variable domain, remainder taken from reference TRBV15 and TRBJ1-6, is DAMVIQNPRYQVTQFGKPVTLSCSQTLNHNVMYWYQQKSSQAPKLLFHYYDKDFNNEADTPDNFQSRRPNTSFCFLDIRSPGLGDTAMYLCATSRAGTENSPLHFGNGTRLTVT.

This clone was seen a few times. The chain recombines TRBV3-1 (or the pseudogene TRBV3-2) with TRBJ2-1; a possible D gene is TRBD2 (6 bases). Trimming took off 4 bases at V and 9 bases at J, with 16 bases between the two ends. The length of the CDR3 is 14 residues. The V gene's germline CDR1 is LGHDT and CDR2 YNNKEL (reference sequence). Here the CDR3 reads CASSPSGSSVEQFF. The CDR3 DNA reads TGTGCCAGCAGCCCCTCCGGGAGTTCCGTTGAGCAGTTCTTC.

The genes are TRBV30 and TRBJ2-3; D is uncertain. The V gene lost 3 bases and the J gene lost 6 bases, with 10 bases spanning the gap. The CDR3 sequence is 12 residues long. The germline gives CDR1 GTSNPN, CDR2 SVGIG (reference sequence). In DNA, the CDR3 is TGTGCCTGGAGACCCCACGGTGATACGCAGTATTTT. Protein product: CAWRPHGDTQYF. The entire variable domain, with the rest obtained from reference TRBV30 and TRBJ2-3, is as follows: SQTIHQWPATLVQPVGSPLSLECTVEGTSNPNLYWYRQAAGRGLQLLFYSVGIGQISSEVPQNLSASRPQDRQFILSSKKLLLSDSGFYLCAWRPHGDTQYFGPGTRLTVL.

Remarks on this clone: Other DNA sequences of this sample code for an identical CDR3. This chain's CDR3 is CASSLTDYEQYF. The CDR3 region has the DNA TGCGCCAGCAGCTTGACAGATTACGAGCAGTACTTC. J is TRBJ2-7 and V is TRBV5-1; the D is unclear. CDR1 is SGHRS and CDR2 is YFSETQ in the germline V gene. This CDR3 is 12 amino acids long. V was cut by 1 base and J by 4 bases, with 6 bases left in between.

The genes are TRBV11-2 and TRBJ1-1; D is perhaps TRBD1 (6 bases). There are 16 residues in the CDR3. The germline V gene encodes CDR1 SGHAT and CDR2 FQNNGV. The ends were cut back, 1 base at V and 1 base at J, with 13 bases in the middle. The CDR3 DNA follows: TGTGCCAGCAGCTTAGGACTGGGGGCCAGGAACACTGAAGCTTTCTTT. This translates into CASSLGLGARNTEAFF.

The rearrangement joins TRBV9 to TRBJ2-1, with TRBD1 matching 9 bases. V was pared by 0 bases and J by 6 bases, with 4 bases of the junction left unmatched. The CDR3 is 15 amino acids. Germline CDR1 is SGDLS and CDR2 is YYNGEE. In nucleotides, the CDR3 is TGTGCCAGCAGCGTAGGAGGACAGGGGTCCAATGAGCAGTTCTTC. It yields the protein CASSVGGQGSNEQFF.

V gene TRBV7-2 combines with J gene TRBJ2-3; 7 bases align to TRBD2. The germline V gene encodes CDR1 SGHTA and CDR2 FQGNSA. The CDR3 loop spans 14 amino acids. V lost 2 bases to trimming and J lost 1 base; unmatched junction nucleotides: 0. The CDR3 protein is CASSLTSGTDTQYF. CDR3 bases: TGTGCCAGCAGCTTAACTAGCGGCACAGATACGCAGTATTTT.

The rearrangement links TRBV7-8 to TRBJ2-6, with TRBD1 matching 7 bases. The CDR3 covers 16 residues. Unmatched junction bases numbered 9, after V lost 6 bases and J lost 4 bases. Germline-derived CDR1 and CDR2 are SGHVS and FQNEAQ. CDR3 sequence: CASSLTGVRGANVLTF. Here the CDR3 DNA reads TGTGCCAGCAGTTTAACAGGGGTGCGAGGGGCCAACGTCCTGACTTTC. Combining the CDR3 with reference TRBV7-8 and TRBJ2-6 gives the whole variable domain GAGVSQSPRYKVAKRGQDVALRCDPISGHVSLFWYQQALGQGPEFLTYFQNEAQLDKSGLPSDRFFAERPEGSVSTLKIQRTQQEDSAVYLCASSLTGVRGANVLTFGAGSRLTVL.

This clone has just a few counts. The V gene is TRBV5-4, the J gene TRBJ2-2; D might be TRBD1 (6 bases). Germline CDR1 SGHNT, CDR2 YYREEE (reference sequence). CDR3 length equals 14 residues. The V end was cut by 1 base, the J end by 5 bases, with 9 bases between. The DNA of the CDR3 is TGTGCCAGCAGCTTGCAAGGGGGTACCGGGGAGCTGTTTTTT. Amino acids: CASSLQGGTGELFF.

The chain carries TRBV30 and TRBJ1-5; 7 positions agree with TRBD1. V shed 0 bases and J 8 bases; nucleotides not matched to a gene: 13. Germline V gene lookup returns CDR1 GTSNPN and CDR2 SVGIG (reference sequence). The CDR3 contains 16 residues. The chain's CDR3 is CAWSVRTGDVGKPQHF. The CDR3 region has the DNA TGTGCCTGGAGTGTACGGACAGGAGACGTGGGGAAGCCCCAGCATTTT.

J is TRBJ2-7 and V is TRBV28, with 8 bases aligning to TRBD2. Losses at the gene ends were 5 bases for V and 3 bases for J; bases not matched to a gene: 9. The CDR3 contains 15 residues. CDR1 and CDR2 (germline): MDHEN, SYDVKM. The CDR3 spells CASSSGGQHFYEQYF. DNA for the CDR3: TGTGCCAGCAGTAGCGGGGGCCAACACTTCTACGAGCAGTACTTC.

This clone was detected once. V usage is TRBV9 and J usage is TRBJ1-6; D unresolved. V dropped 0 bases and J dropped 5 bases, with 15 bases sitting between them. This CDR3 has 17 amino acids. Looked up from germline, CDR1 is SGDLS and CDR2 is YYNGEE. The CDR3 is CASSVASRVMDNSPLHF. CDR3 DNA: TGTGCCAGCAGCGTAGCTTCGCGGGTAATGGATAATTCACCCCTCCACTTT.

The chain employs TRBV30 and TRBJ1-6; perhaps TRBD1 as D (6 bases). Trimming took 1 base from V and 8 from J, leaving 6 bases between them. The V gene's germline CDR1 is GTSNPN and CDR2 SVGIG (reference sequence). CDR3 length equals 12 residues. CDR3 residues: CAWSAGDSPLHF. CDR3 bases: TGTGCCTGGAGTGCAGGGGATTCACCCCTCCACTTT.

This chain's CDR3 is CASSLLAGGRNEQFF. DNA for the CDR3: TGTGCCAGCAGTTTACTAGCGGGGGGGCGGAATGAGCAGTTCTTC. This chain uses TRBV27 with TRBJ2-1; 12 bases are shared with TRBD2. The CDR3 is made up of 15 amino acids. V dropped 2 bases and J dropped 7; count of bases not matched to a gene: 3. Germline V gene lookup returns CDR1 MNHEY and CDR2 SMNVEV (reference sequence).

V and J are TRBV6-5 and TRBJ2-7; TRBD2 matches 9 bases. The CDR3 has 15 residues. Per germline, CDR1 MNHEY and CDR2 SVGAGI. V lost 4 bases to trimming and J lost 3 bases; unmatched junction nucleotides: 7. The CDR3 protein is CASSSISGGHYEQYF. In nucleotides, the CDR3 is TGTGCCAGCAGTTCGATTAGCGGGGGCCACTACGAGCAGTACTTC.

The chain uses TRBV7-8 and TRBJ1-1, with D perhaps TRBD1 (5 bases). The V end was cut by 4 bases, the J end by 4 bases, with 13 bases between. The CDR3 contains 14 residues. CDR1 and CDR2 (germline): SGHVS, FQNEAQ. CDR3 DNA sequence: TGTGCCAGCAGCTATGGAGGGGACGGCACTGAAGCTTTCTTT. Amino acids: CASSYGGDGTEAFF.

This sequence joins TRBV7-2 and TRBJ2-5; D may be TRBD2 (6 bases). CDR1 and CDR2 from the germline V gene are SGHTA and FQGNSA. V was shortened by 5 bases and J by 7 bases, with 17 bases between the two germline ends. This CDR3 region has 14 residues. The CDR3 reads CASSPSQEGRTQYF. CDR3 nucleotides: TGTGCCAGCAGCCCTTCTCAGGAGGGCCGGACCCAGTACTTC.

In its sample, this clone was seen a few times. Other DNA sequences from this sample encode an identical CDR3 as well. The CDR3, as DNA: TGTGCCAGCAGTTACCGGAACACTGAAGCTTTCTTT. Amino acids: CASSYRNTEAFF. The V gene is TRBV6-2 or TRBV6-3, the J gene TRBJ1-1; D call uncertain. The CDR3 is 12 amino acids. In germline, CDR1 is MNHEY, CDR2 SVGEGT. With 2 bases removed from V and 1 base from J, the gap between germline ends came to 2 bases.

The chain employs TRBV30 and TRBJ2-3; no clear D. The CDR3 extends over 13 amino acids. V lost 0 bases and J lost 8, with 12 bases in between. CDR1 GTSNPN and CDR2 SVGIG come from the germline V gene (reference sequence). As DNA, the CDR3 is TGTGCCTGGAGTGTTGGAGCCACGGGTACGCAGTATTTT. It codes for CAWSVGATGTQYF. Using reference TRBV30 and TRBJ2-3 for the parts outside the CDR3, the full variable domain is SQTIHQWPATLVQPVGSPLSLECTVEGTSNPNLYWYRQAAGRGLQLLFYSVGIGQISSEVPQNLSASRPQDRQFILSSKKLLLSDSGFYLCAWSVGATGTQYFGPGTRLTVL.